Below, one T cell receptor (beta chain) is given with its context. The antigen it recognizes is unknown. No much larger clone is present one base from it, and per-base qualities are unavailable. The immunoSEQ Assay was used to sequence TCRbeta CDR3 regions. After extraction, genomic DNA underwent amplification by bias-controlled multiplex PCR, followed by high-throughput sequencing. On the study's bioinformatics: To quantify the absolute abundance of every unique TCRbeta CDR3 region, sequences were collapsed and filtered. T cell fraction was estimated by normalizing TCRbeta template counts to usable DNA, with usable DNA measured through amplification of reference genes found in all nucleated cells. Repertoire TCRs were annotated as SARS-CoV-2-specific when V gene, CDR3 amino acid sequence and J gene were exactly matched to a known reactive TCR set. The reference SARS-CoV-2 TCR set was derived from MIRA and filtered for enrichment in COVID-19-positive ImmuneCODE repertoires, a step that removed public or cross-reactive TCRs. Using the MIRA antigens, annotated TCRs were further analysed by specific ORF or by position within an ORF. Breadth was defined as annotated unique rearrangements over total unique productive rearrangements; depth was the summed frequency of those rearrangements. Two-sided Wilcoxon rank-sum tests were applied when comparing TCR breadth between groups. Held by TCRdb, this immuneACCESS table contains in-frame sequences only and omits some clones. Under half of the omission traces to an unresolved V gene where checked; the cause of the rest is unknown. The D gene and trimming were derived from the DNA, and the V and J assignments and clone size from that table. This sample has more than 150,000 clones in its table, and around nine tenths of those were observed once. The top ten clonotypes cover around 6.3% of the sample.

This sample stems from a study of Ad26.COV2.S vaccination and SARS-CoV-2 variants (dated by TCRdb to the early 2020s). About the study as a whole: TCRbeta repertoire sequencing was used to assess the specificity and breadth of SARS-CoV-2-reactive T cell receptors after Ad26.COV2.S vaccination. A total of approximately 32 samples were included in the TCR-sequenced set, comprising roughly 19 Ad26.COV2.S vaccine recipients, 5 placebo recipients and 8 SARS-CoV-2 convalescent individuals.

Looking up the germline V gene (reference sequence) yields CDR1 SEHNR and CDR2 FQNEAQ. The CDR3, from cysteine to phenylalanine, totals 11 residues. The CDR3 DNA has 33 bases and is translated from base 1. V loses 8 bases of germline sequence and J loses 8 bases, and the interval between the two ends is 10 bases. This specimen's time point label, interpreted: individuals recovered from natural SARS-CoV-2 infection. What the authors observed across the whole study: Compared with placebo recipients, Ad26.COV2.S recipients showed higher spike-specific TCR breadth (P = 0.0014). Vaccine and placebo recipients had similar non-spike TCR breadth, a finding consistent with the vaccine containing only spike. After vaccination, spike-specific CD8+ and CD4+ T cell responses were reported to show substantial breadth. According to the authors, total T cell responses may have been underestimated by the TCR breadth and depth analyses.

This specimen consisted of peripheral blood, obtained after recovery from COVID-19. Recombination linked TRBV7-9 to TRBJ2-1; no D segment can be confidently identified. This clonotype originated in a human donor who had recovered from COVID-19. The CDR3 sequence is CASSEVHEQFF. In nucleotides, the sequence is TGTGCCAGCTCCGAGGTGCATGAGCAGTTCTTC.